The next 32 T cell receptor beta chains were all read from a single sample in a study of cytomegalovirus exposure and HLA in healthy donors. The data were produced by immunoSEQ multiplex PCR, yet TCRdb's version contains in-frame clones alone and is incomplete. This sample has roughly 250,000 clones; roughly 86% occur once, and the top ten carry 0.95% to 1.5%. Sequenced material: PBMCs. The receptors here all came from a woman aged 25 to 45 in good health and CMV-seropositive.

The chain joins TRBV18 to TRBJ2-3; D uncertain. The germline V and J ends were trimmed by 5 bases and 2 bases, with 5 bases remaining between them. CDR1 and CDR2 (germline): KGHSH, LQKENI. This CDR3 region has 12 residues. The CDR3 loop is CASSWATDTQYF. The CDR3, as DNA: TGTGCCAGCTCATGGGCCACAGATACGCAGTATTTT.

This clone was found a few times. V gene TRBV5-4 combines with J gene TRBJ1-4; the match to TRBD1 covers 9 bases. Germline V gene data show CDR1 as SGHNT and CDR2 as YYREEE (reference sequence). Trimming removed 3 bases from V and 7 bases from J; junction bases left unmatched: 4. This CDR3 spans 14 amino acids. CDR3 nucleotide sequence: TGTGCCAGCAGCTGGGCGACAGGGGGTGAAAAACTGTTTTTT. This sequence encodes CASSWATGGEKLFF.

The rearrangement uses TRBV7-8 and TRBJ2-4; D is possibly TRBD2 (5 bases). The CDR3 is 19 amino acids. V was pared by 5 bases and J by 2 bases, with 25 bases between. Germline CDR1 reads SGHVS; CDR2 reads FQNEAQ. CDR3 region: CASSLWPEAASVSKNIQYF. CDR3 DNA sequence: TGTGCCAGCAGCCTATGGCCGGAGGCAGCGAGTGTGTCCAAAAACATTCAGTACTTC.

J is TRBJ1-5 and V is TRBV25-1; weak D call: TRBD1 (5 bases). V shed 3 bases and J shed 7 bases, with 10 bases lying between them. Germline values: CDR1 MGHDK, CDR2 SYGVNS. This CDR3 region has 13 residues. In nucleotides, the CDR3 is TGTGCCAGCAGTGAGGGGTACAGGCAGCCCCAGCATTTT. Protein product: CASSEGYRQPQHF. The variable domain in full, with the rest retrieved from reference TRBV25-1 and TRBJ1-5, is EADIYQTPRYLVIGTGKKITLECSQTMGHDKMYWYQQDPGMELHLIHYSYGVNSTEKGDLSSESTVSRIRTEHFPLTLESARPSHTSQYLCASSEGYRQPQHFGDGTRLSIL.

This chain uses TRBV19 with TRBJ2-7; D remains unclear. The CDR3 is 11 residues long. The V gene's germline CDR1 is LNHDA and CDR2 SQIVND (reference sequence). Trimming removed 3 bases from V and 6 bases from J, with 6 bases in between. The CDR3 loop reads CASSIPGEQYF. CDR3 nucleotides: TGTGCCAGTAGTATCCCAGGCGAGCAGTACTTC.

The chain combines TRBV12-5 with TRBJ1-3; no clear D. The germline V gene encodes CDR1 LGHNT and CDR2 FRNRAP. The CDR3 is made up of 14 amino acids. With 2 bases removed from V and 4 bases from J, the gap between germline ends came to 9 bases. CDR3 amino acids: CASGLPPPGNTIYF. The CDR3 DNA follows: TGTGCTAGTGGTTTGCCCCCCCCAGGAAACACCATATATTTT. Combining the CDR3 with reference TRBV12-5 and TRBJ1-3 gives the whole variable domain DARVTQTPRHKVTEMGQEVTMRCQPILGHNTVFWYRQTMMQGLELLAYFRNRAPLDDSGMPKDRFSAEMPDATLATLKIQPSEPRDSAVYFCASGLPPPGNTIYFGEGSWLTVV.

This sequence joins TRBV7-9 and TRBJ2-7; 7 nucleotides line up with TRBD1. CDR1 SEHNR and CDR2 FQNEAQ come from the germline V gene (reference sequence). This CDR3 region has 14 residues. The V segment lost 8 bases and the J segment 3 bases; nucleotides outside the gene matches: 10. Written as DNA, the CDR3 is TGTGCCAGCGCCATTACGGGACAGTACTACGAGCAGTACTTC. Translation: CASAITGQYYEQYF.

The chain carries TRBV7-9 and TRBJ1-2; a possible D gene is TRBD1 (5 bases). V lost 5 bases to trimming and J lost 8 bases, with 15 bases between them. CDR1 and CDR2 from the germline V gene are SEHNR and FQNEAQ (reference sequence). This CDR3 contains 13 residues. The chain's CDR3 is CASSQGTSMGYTF. CDR3 nucleotide sequence: TGTGCCAGCAGCCAGGGCACCTCTATGGGCTACACCTTC.

In this sample, this clone turned up once. The genes are TRBV2 and TRBJ2-7, with D possibly TRBD2 on 6 matching bases. V was clipped by 6 bases and J by 3 bases, with 15 bases between them. CDR1 SNHLY and CDR2 FYNNEI come from the germline V gene. The CDR3 runs 14 residues. CDR3 loop: CASREGGDLYEQYF. The CDR3 DNA sequence: TGTGCCAGCAGGGAGGGCGGGGACCTCTACGAGCAGTACTTC.

The chain joins TRBV14 to TRBJ2-6, with 8 bases fitting TRBD1. Germline CDR1 SGHDN, CDR2 FVKESK. V trimming: 1 base; J trimming: 4 bases; junction bases outside the gene matches: 12. The CDR3 length is 19 residues. The CDR3 DNA follows: TGTGCCAGCAGCCAAGCACCGGGACAGGTACAAACAGGGGCCAACGTCCTGACTTTC. It specifies CASSQAPGQVQTGANVLTF.

The rearrangement uses TRBV29-1 and TRBJ2-1; D possibly corresponds to TRBD2 (6 bases). V shed 5 bases and J shed 5 bases, with 13 bases lying between them. Germline V gene lookup returns CDR1 SQVTM and CDR2 ANQGSEA. The CDR3 covers 13 residues. Written as DNA, the CDR3 is TGCAGCGTTTTTAGCGGCGTGCACAATGAGCAGTTCTTC. It specifies CSVFSGVHNEQFF.

V and J are TRBV10-2 and TRBJ2-2, with TRBD2 matching 7 bases. The CDR3 runs to 15 residues. Germline V gives CDR1 WSHSY, CDR2 SAAADI. The V and J ends lost 4 bases and 6 bases, in that order; junction bases with no gene match: 8. CDR3 sequence: CASSVTSFGSGELFF. The CDR3 nucleotides are TGCGCCAGCAGTGTGACTAGCTTCGGGTCCGGGGAGCTGTTTTTT.

The chain carries TRBV29-1 and TRBJ1-1; TRBD1 agrees at 7 bases. The CDR3 runs 14 residues. Losses at the gene ends were 5 bases for V and 3 bases for J; bases not matched to a gene: 9. CDR1 is SQVTM, CDR2 ANQGSEA, per germline. This CDR3 is CSVNRGQADTEAFF. The CDR3 DNA reads TGCAGCGTTAACAGGGGCCAAGCGGACACTGAAGCTTTCTTT. Complete variable domain (other parts from reference TRBV29-1 and TRBJ1-1): SAVISQKPSRDICQRGTSLTIQCQVDSQVTMMFWYRQQPGQSLTLIATANQGSEATYESGFVIDKFPISRPNLTFSTLTVSNMSPEDSSIYLCSVNRGQADTEAFFGQGTRLTVV.

The chain is built from TRBV28 and TRBJ2-7; no firm D call. Germline CDR1 MDHEN, CDR2 SYDVKM. The CDR3 covers 13 residues. With 10 bases removed from V and 4 bases from J, the gap between germline ends came to 17 bases. CDR3 bases: TGTGCCACCTCTCTCCCCCCTAGGTACGAGCAGTACTTC. Encoded protein: CATSLPPRYEQYF.

V usage is TRBV7-9 and J usage is TRBJ2-3; perhaps TRBD2 as D (5 bases). Germline CDR1 SEHNR, CDR2 FQNEAQ (reference sequence). The CDR3 runs to 14 residues. Trimming took off 5 bases at V and 2 bases at J, with 11 bases between the two ends. DNA of the CDR3: TGTGCCAGCAGCCGCCCTAGCCCCACAGATACGCAGTATTTT. Residues: CASSRPSPTDTQYF.

V is TRBV6-1 and J is TRBJ2-1; 7 bases align to TRBD2. Unmatched junction bases numbered 12, after V lost 2 bases and J lost 8 bases. Germline lookup yields CDR1 MNHNS and CDR2 SASEGT. The CDR3 runs 16 residues. CDR3 amino acids: CASSEYGKRDIYEQFF. The CDR3 DNA follows: TGTGCCAGCAGTGAATATGGCAAGCGGGATATCTATGAGCAGTTCTTC.

In its sample, this clone was seen a few times. The same CDR3 is also encoded by other DNA sequences in this sample. The chain couples TRBV19 to TRBJ1-5, with a possible D match to TRBD1 (5 bases). This CDR3 comprises 14 residues. The V gene's germline CDR1 is LNHDA and CDR2 SQIVND (reference sequence). Trimming pared 3 bases from V and 4 bases from J, leaving 10 bases between. CDR3 DNA: TGTGCCAGTAGTATTCTGGGGGGAAATCAGCCCCAGCATTTT. This translates into CASSILGGNQPQHF.

The CDR3 reads CASSRVRTGEDYGYTF. CDR3 nucleotide sequence: TGTGCCAGCAGCCGGGTGAGGACAGGGGAGGACTATGGCTACACCTTC. The J gene is TRBJ1-2, the V gene TRBV5-4, with 9 bases fitting TRBD1. Germline CDR1 reads SGHNT; CDR2 reads YYREEE (reference sequence). V dropped 4 bases and J dropped 3; count of bases not matched to a gene: 10. This CDR3 spans 16 amino acids.

The CDR3 spells CASSLAFLEYGSDTQYF. DNA of the CDR3: TGCGCCAGCAGCTTGGCCTTTCTGGAATACGGGTCAGATACGCAGTATTTT. The chain couples TRBV5-1 to TRBJ2-3, with D unresolved. V lost 0 bases, J lost 4 bases, and 18 bases lay in between. Germline CDR1 and CDR2: SGHRS and YFSETQ. This CDR3 has 17 amino acids.

The V call is TRBV2, the J call TRBJ1-1; 7 bases map to TRBD1. This CDR3 contains 14 residues. Trimming cost V 5 bases and J 6 bases; bases outside gene matches: 9. Germline loops: CDR1 SNHLY, CDR2 FYNNEI. The CDR3 DNA sequence: TGTGCCAGCAGTCGACAGGGCGAACTCTCTGAAGCTTTCTTT. Translation: CASSRQGELSEAFF.

The V gene is TRBV7-8, the J gene TRBJ2-2, with D tentatively TRBD2 (5 bases). CDR3 size: 15 residues. Between the trimmed V and J ends, which lost 5 bases and 4 bases, there was a span of 14 bases. The germline V gene has CDR1 SGHVS and CDR2 FQNEAQ. The CDR3: CASSPLIGGTGELFF. The CDR3 DNA reads TGTGCCAGCAGCCCCCTGATCGGAGGCACCGGGGAGCTGTTTTTT.

The chain recombines TRBV7-2 with TRBJ2-2; 8 bases are a match to TRBD2. Unmatched junction bases numbered 14, after V lost 3 bases and J lost 5 bases. The CDR3 consists of 18 residues. The germline gives CDR1 SGHTA, CDR2 FQGNSA. The CDR3 is CASSLGLEPRPITGELFF. CDR3 nucleotides: TGTGCCAGCAGCTTGGGACTAGAGCCCAGACCGATTACCGGGGAGCTGTTTTTT.

The chain is built from TRBV2 and TRBJ1-5, with TRBD1 matching over 9 bases. Germline assignment: CDR1 SNHLY and CDR2 FYNNEI. V lost 4 bases and J lost 5; bases outside the gene matches: 3. The CDR3 has 14 residues. CDR3 protein: CASSGTGAYQPQHF. The CDR3 region has the DNA TGTGCCAGCAGTGGGACAGGGGCCTATCAGCCCCAGCATTTT.

The chain couples TRBV6-5 to TRBJ2-7, with 10 bases matching TRBD2. The CDR3 consists of 14 residues. J gave up 3 bases and V 2 bases, and 1 base lay outside the gene matches. The germline CDR1 and CDR2 sequences are MNHEY and SVGAGI. DNA for the CDR3: TGTGCCAGCAGTTACGGGACTAGCGTCTACGAGCAGTACTTC. Protein sequence: CASSYGTSVYEQYF.

The gene calls are TRBV5-6 and TRBJ1-2; no firm D call. From germline, CDR1 is SGHDT and CDR2 YYEEEE. The CDR3 extends over 13 amino acids. V dropped 0 bases and J dropped 0 bases, with 3 bases sitting between them. The CDR3 sequence: CASSLVANYGYTF. CDR3 nucleotides: TGTGCCAGCAGCTTGGTCGCTAACTATGGCTACACCTTC.

V is TRBV15 and J is TRBJ1-1; 10 bases agree with TRBD1. Germline-derived CDR1 and CDR2 are LNHNV and YYDKDF (reference sequence). The J segment lost 1 base and the V segment lost 4 bases, leaving 6 bases of the junction unmatched. This CDR3 has 16 amino acids. CDR3 in amino acids: CATSTGDRGRNTEAFF. The DNA of the CDR3 is TGTGCCACCAGCACCGGGGACAGGGGCCGGAACACTGAAGCTTTCTTT.

V gene TRBV6-1 combines with J gene TRBJ1-5; D not certain. The germline V and J ends were trimmed by 2 bases and 7 bases, with 12 bases remaining between them. CDR3 length equals 14 residues. Germline loops: CDR1 MNHNS, CDR2 SASEGT. DNA for the CDR3: TGTGCCAGCAGTGAAACCATGGTTCGGCAGCCCCAGCATTTT. Encoded protein: CASSETMVRQPQHF.

This sequence joins TRBV18 and TRBJ2-2, with 9 bases aligning to TRBD2. The CDR3 is 17 amino acids. Germline trimming cut 3 bases from V and 0 bases from J; bases unmatched to any gene: 5. Per germline, CDR1 KGHSH and CDR2 LQKENI. This CDR3 is CASSPFSGRPNTGELFF. CDR3 in DNA: TGTGCCAGCTCACCCTTTAGCGGGAGACCGAACACCGGGGAGCTGTTTTTT.

V gene TRBV6-1 combines with J gene TRBJ2-6; TRBD2 might be the D (6 bases). Trimming took off 4 bases at V and 0 bases at J, with 10 bases between the two ends. Germline V CDR1 and CDR2: MNHNS, SASEGT. CDR3 size: 16 residues. CDR3 region: CASSARGFSGANVLTF. In DNA, the CDR3 is TGTGCCAGCAGTGCCCGGGGGTTCTCTGGGGCCAACGTCCTGACTTTC.

The J gene is TRBJ2-2, the V gene TRBV4-1; possible D gene TRBD2, 6 bases. Per the germline V gene, CDR1 is MGHRA and CDR2 is YSYEKL. CDR3 length: 17 residues. V was trimmed by 0 bases and J by 0 bases, leaving 11 bases between them. The CDR3 DNA reads TGCGCCAGCAGCCAAGATTTTGCTAGCGCGAACACCGGGGAGCTGTTTTTT. Translating gives CASSQDFASANTGELFF.

This chain uses TRBV6-1 with TRBJ2-5; D is undetermined. V was shortened by 4 bases and J by 0 bases, with 6 bases between the two germline ends. The CDR3 has 13 amino acids. Germline V gene lookup returns CDR1 MNHNS and CDR2 SASEGT. CDR3 sequence (DNA): TGTGCCAGCAGTGGAACATACCAAGAGACCCAGTACTTC. Its translation: CASSGTYQETQYF.

This clone was detected a few times. The same CDR3 also results from other DNA sequences found in this sample. This chain joins TRBV27 and TRBJ2-7, with TRBD1 matching 8 bases. V lost 0 bases, J lost 6 bases, and 4 bases stayed unmatched. The germline V gene has CDR1 MNHEY and CDR2 SMNVEV (reference sequence). The CDR3 loop spans 14 amino acids. The CDR3 sequence is CASSLSPGGGEQYF. The CDR3 nucleotides read TGTGCCAGCAGTTTATCTCCAGGGGGCGGCGAGCAGTACTTC.